The 17 T cell receptor beta chains in this list originate from one sample, sequenced in a study of post-analysis software for immune sequencing data. Notes on the study in general: Compared with controls, patients had more of about 5 TRBV segments, including TRBV5-6, TRBV5-1 and TRBV20-1.

Their antigen targets remain unknown. The TCR beta cDNA libraries contained unique molecular identifiers. TCRdb reprocessed the PCR reads with MiXCR, giving one entry per CDR3 protein. Among 650,000 to 900,000 distinct CDR3 sequences listed, about 43% were seen once. The sequencing input was blood. These receptors originate from a girl aged 5-17 years with multiple sclerosis.

The rearrangement joins TRBV19 to TRBJ2-1; TRBD2 aligns across 8 bases. This CDR3 has 13 amino acids. The V and J ends lost 7 bases and 15 bases, in that order; junction bases with no gene match: 14. Germline CDR1 reads LNHDA; CDR2 reads SQIVND (reference sequence). The DNA of the CDR3 is TGTGCCAGTACCCTGAACCCCAGCGGGAGATTGTTCTTC. Translation gives CASTLNPSGRLFF.

The chain combines TRBV20-1 with TRBJ2-3; TRBD2 agrees at 11 bases. CDR1 DFQATT and CDR2 SNEGSKA come from the germline V gene (reference sequence). The J segment lost 2 bases and the V segment lost 6 bases, leaving 10 bases of the junction unmatched. The CDR3 spans 16 residues. CDR3 sequence reads: CSAGYASGGTTDTQYF. The CDR3 DNA sequence: TGCAGTGCCGGATATGCTAGCGGGGGGACCACAGATACGCAGTATTTT.

This clonotype was seen a handful of times. The chain uses TRBV7-2 and TRBJ2-7; 9 bases line up with TRBD1. The CDR3 totals 16 residues. The ends lost 5 bases at V and 3 bases at J; junction bases unmatched: 11. Germline loops: CDR1 SGHTA, CDR2 FQGNSA. The CDR3 nucleotides are TGTGCCAGCAGCCCGGGTTGGGGACAGGGAGACTACGAGCAGTACTTC. Its translation: CASSPGWGQGDYEQYF.

The V gene is TRBV4-3, the J gene TRBJ2-1, with TRBD1 identical over 7 bases. V lost 1 base and J lost 7; bases outside the gene matches: 7. The CDR3 spans 15 residues. From germline, CDR1 is LGHNA and CDR2 YSLEER. The chain's CDR3 is CASSQGTGRGNEQFF. Here the CDR3 DNA reads TGCGCCAGCAGCCAAGGGACAGGCCGAGGGAATGAGCAGTTCTTC.

The count of this clonotype is one. The chain is built from TRBV5-1 and TRBJ2-7; D tentatively reads TRBD1 or TRBD2 (5 bases each). The V gene lost 3 bases and the J gene lost 5 bases, with 15 bases spanning the gap. CDR1 is SGHRS, CDR2 YFSETQ, per germline. CDR3 length equals 14 residues. Here the CDR3 reads CASSWGAGTDEQYF. DNA for the CDR3: TGCGCCAGCAGCTGGGGAGCAGGGACCGACGAGCAGTACTTC.

This clonotype was observed once. The chain carries TRBV7-9 and TRBJ1-2, with 9 bases matching TRBD1. This CDR3 contains 15 residues. Germline V gene data show CDR1 as SEHNR and CDR2 as FQNEAQ (reference sequence). The trim removed 1 base at V and 2 bases at J, leaving 2 bases unmatched. The CDR3 loop reads CASSLEDRGNYGYTF. CDR3 nucleotides: TGTGCCAGCAGCTTAGAGGACAGGGGAAACTATGGCTACACCTTC. Combining the CDR3 with reference TRBV7-9 and TRBJ1-2 gives the whole variable domain DTGVSQNPRHKITKRGQNVTFRCDPISEHNRLYWYRQTLGQGPEFLTYFQNEAQLEKSRLLSDRFSAERPKGSFSTLEIQRTEQGDSAMYLCASSLEDRGNYGYTFGSGTRLTVV.

This clonotype was seen at least ten times. This chain connects TRBV20-1 to TRBJ2-1; 8 bases match TRBD2. V dropped 6 bases and J dropped 0; count of bases not matched to a gene: 4. CDR1 is DFQATT, CDR2 SNEGSKA, per germline (reference sequence). The CDR3 loop spans 14 amino acids. The CDR3 DNA follows: TGCAGTGCAGCCGGGACTAGCTCCTACAATGAGCAGTTCTTC. Translating it yields CSAAGTSSYNEQFF.

The CDR3 region has the DNA TGTGCCAGCAGCCGCCTGAGGGAGGGCCTTGATGAGCAGTTCTTC. This codes for CASSRLREGLDEQFF. This chain connects TRBV14 to TRBJ2-1; 7 bases align to TRBD2. The CDR3 has 15 residues. The V gene end was trimmed by 4 bases and the J gene end by 8 bases; junction bases not matched to a gene: 11. The germline gives CDR1 SGHDN, CDR2 FVKESK. Using reference TRBV14 and TRBJ2-1 for the parts outside the CDR3, the full variable domain is EAGVTQFPSHSVIEKGQTVTLRCDPISGHDNLYWYRRVMGKEIKFLLHFVKESKQDESGMPNNRFLAERTGGTYSTLKVQPAELEDSGVYFCASSRLREGLDEQFFGPGTRLTVL.

The rearrangement joins TRBV20-1 to TRBJ2-1, with TRBD2 matching 11 bases. In germline, CDR1 is DFQATT, CDR2 SNEGSKA (reference sequence). The CDR3 length is 16 residues. V lost 6 bases and J lost 5; bases outside the gene matches: 12. As DNA, the CDR3 is TGCAGTGCCAAAGGATCCGGGACTAGCGGAAACAATGAGCAGTTCTTC. Its protein is CSAKGSGTSGNNEQFF.

This chain connects TRBV10-3 to TRBJ1-1; maybe TRBD1 (6 bases). The CDR3 has 13 residues. Germline CDR1 reads ENHRY; CDR2 reads SYGVKD. The V and J ends lost 3 bases and 5 bases respectively, with 10 bases between them. The CDR3 protein is CAISEGQWTEAFF. The CDR3 DNA follows: TGTGCCATCAGTGAAGGACAGTGGACTGAAGCTTTCTTT.

J is TRBJ2-1 and V is TRBV6-5, with D possibly TRBD2 on 5 matching bases. Trimming left V 6 bases short and J 4 bases short, with 10 bases between. The CDR3 is 13 residues long. Germline V lookup: CDR1 MNHEY, CDR2 SVGAGI. CDR3 loop: CASRCGSYNEQFF. Here the CDR3 DNA reads TGTGCCAGCAGGTGCGGGTCATACAATGAGCAGTTCTTC.

As DNA, the CDR3 is TGTGCCAGCCGGGACTCGGGGCAGGCCGAGCAGTACTTC. This translates into CASRDSGQAEQYF. The chain links TRBV27 to TRBJ2-7, with a possible D match to TRBD2 (6 bases). The CDR3 is 13 amino acids. CDR1 and CDR2 (germline): MNHEY, SMNVEV (reference sequence). V was clipped by 8 bases and J by 6 bases, with 17 bases between them.

The chain carries TRBV7-9 and TRBJ1-4; 7 bases are a match to TRBD1. With V trimmed by 3 bases and J by 8 bases, 3 bases remained unmatched. In germline, CDR1 is SEHNR, CDR2 FQNEAQ (reference sequence). The CDR3 extends over 13 amino acids. The CDR3 bases are TGTGCCAGCAGCTTCGACAGGGCCGAAAAACTGTTTTTT. It translates to CASSFDRAEKLFF.

CDR3 protein: CSARGDYHSYNEQFF. As DNA, the CDR3 is TGCAGTGCTAGAGGGGACTACCACTCCTACAATGAGCAGTTCTTC. This chain connects TRBV20-1 to TRBJ2-1, with 7 bases that match TRBD2. Trimming cost V 1 base and J 0 bases; bases outside gene matches: 3. Germline assignment: CDR1 DFQATT and CDR2 SNEGSKA (reference sequence). The CDR3 has 15 residues.

The V gene is TRBV20-1, the J gene TRBJ1-1; the D is unclear. CDR1 and CDR2 (germline): DFQATT, SNEGSKA (reference sequence). V lost 3 bases and J 2 bases, leaving 7 bases between the germline ends. The CDR3 has 12 amino acids. The CDR3 loop is CSASRGNTEAFF. The CDR3 nucleotides are TGCAGTGCTAGTCGCGGCAACACTGAAGCTTTCTTT.

The V and J genes are TRBV6-5 and TRBJ2-1; 16 positions agree with TRBD2. The J call may be incorrect, as the DNA end agrees better with TRBJ2-7. The germline CDR1 and CDR2 sequences are MNHEY and SVGAGI. This CDR3 has 21 residues. CDR3 in amino acids: CASSYGTSGRAVPSSYNEQYF. The CDR3 bases are TGTGCCAGCAGTTACGGGACTAGCGGGAGGGCGGTCCCGAGCTCCTACAATGAGCAGTACTTC.

J is TRBJ2-5 and V is TRBV3-1; D is unresolved. CDR1 is LGHDT, CDR2 YNNKEL, per germline (reference sequence). Deletions cut 1 base from V and 5 bases from J, with 11 bases between. The CDR3 totals 14 residues. The CDR3 loop is CASSQGLGSETQYF. As DNA, the CDR3 is TGTGCCAGCAGCCAAGGGCTTGGATCGGAGACCCAGTACTTC.